This TCR beta chain was found in a study of monozygotic twins with inflammatory bowel disease. TCRdb re-called the 5' RACE reads; every CDR3 protein appears as one record, without DNA. This sample lists more than 300,000 distinct CDR3 sequences; its ten largest clones have 2% to 3%. Per the germline V gene, CDR1 is SGHRS and CDR2 is YFSETQ. The CDR3 is 13 amino acids. The material sequenced was blood. This TCR derives from a human donor with ulcerative colitis or Crohn's disease, or a healthy co-twin of an affected twin (not recorded which). The chain links TRBV5-1 to TRBJ1-4; TCRdb lists TRBD1, though no DNA is available to test this call. CDR3 region: CASRGTANEKLFF.